This T cell receptor (beta chain) was identified during a study of T cells expressing NK-cell markers. In the study overall: Seven of the eight sequenced donors were classified as HCMV-seropositive, and one was classified as seronegative. Study-wide results and caveats: Among CD8+ T cells from 5 to 7 donors, dominant NKG2C+ clonotypes accounted for roughly 1.0-8%.

Scientists made TCR beta cDNA using 5'RACE template switching with UMIs. TCRdb reanalyzed the 5' RACE reads and collapses them to one entry per CDR3 protein, without DNA. The sample has under 500,000 distinct CDR3 sequences. The CDR3 is made up of 15 amino acids. Germline CDR1 and CDR2: MGHRA and YSYEKL. About this clonotype: Its antigen is currently unknown.

The sequencing input was blood T cells: a sorted CD56 or NKG2C T cell subset, CD4+ or CD8+ T cells, or bulk PBMC T cells (not recorded which). The source is a woman between 18 and 70 years old in good health. The J gene is TRBJ1-2, the V gene TRBV4-1; TCRdb names TRBD1, which stays unverified in the absence of DNA. The CDR3: CASSQDPGGNYGYTF.